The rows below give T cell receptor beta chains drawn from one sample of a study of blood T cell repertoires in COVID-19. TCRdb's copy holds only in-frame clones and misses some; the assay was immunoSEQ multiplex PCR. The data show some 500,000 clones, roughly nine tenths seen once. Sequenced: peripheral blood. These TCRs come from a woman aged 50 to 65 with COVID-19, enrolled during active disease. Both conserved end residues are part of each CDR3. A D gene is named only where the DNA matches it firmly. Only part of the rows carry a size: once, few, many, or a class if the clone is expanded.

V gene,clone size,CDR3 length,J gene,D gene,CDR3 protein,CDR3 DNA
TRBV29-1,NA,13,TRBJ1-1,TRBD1,CSVRDRALTEAFF,TGCAGCGTTCGGGACAGGGCCTTAACTGAAGCTTTCTTT
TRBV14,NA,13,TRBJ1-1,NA,CASSQQRSTEAFF,TGTGCCAGCAGCCAACAACGGAGCACTGAAGCTTTCTTT
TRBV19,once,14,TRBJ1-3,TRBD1,CASSDTGDGNTIYF,TGTGCCAGTAGTGATACAGGGGATGGAAACACCATATATTTT
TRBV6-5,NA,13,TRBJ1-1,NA,CASSYSMGLKAFF,TGTGCCAGCAGTTACTCGATGGGACTAAAAGCTTTCTTT
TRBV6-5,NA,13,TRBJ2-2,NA,CASSYVSTGELFF,TGTGCCAGCAGTTATGTCAGCACCGGGGAGCTGTTTTTT
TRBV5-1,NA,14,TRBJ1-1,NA,CASSLAGIGTEAFF,TGCGCCAGCAGCTTGGCCGGGATCGGAACTGAAGCTTTCTTT
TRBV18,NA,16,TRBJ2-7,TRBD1,CASSPAAAGGPYEQYF,TGTGCCAGCTCACCGGCGGCGGCAGGGGGACCCTACGAGCAGTACTTC
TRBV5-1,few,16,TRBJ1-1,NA,CASSTAGSPRNTEAFF,TGCGCCAGCAGCACTGCAGGGTCTCCCCGGAACACTGAAGCTTTCTTT
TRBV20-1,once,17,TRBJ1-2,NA,CSASEGGGLAANYGYTF,TGCAGTGCTAGTGAGGGTGGCGGACTCGCTGCTAACTATGGCTACACCTTC
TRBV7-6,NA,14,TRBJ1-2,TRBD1,CASSAWTGGMGYTF,TGTGCCAGCAGCGCCTGGACAGGGGGTATGGGCTACACCTTC
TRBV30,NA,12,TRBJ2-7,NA,CAWSVRGDEQYF,TGTGCCTGGAGTGTACGCGGGGACGAGCAGTACTTC
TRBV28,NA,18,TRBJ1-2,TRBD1,CASSFGKIDRGLSYGYTF,TGTGCCAGCAGTTTTGGGAAGATAGACAGGGGGCTCAGCTATGGCTACACCTTC
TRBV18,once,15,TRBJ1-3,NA,CASSPGGRVTDTIYF,TGTGCCAGCTCACCCGGCGGGCGGGTTACGGACACCATATATTTT
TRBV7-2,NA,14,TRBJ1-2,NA,CASSSPGAGYGYTF,TGTGCCAGCAGCTCACCAGGGGCCGGCTATGGCTACACCTTC
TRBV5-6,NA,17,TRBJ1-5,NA,CASSSMTGGSFYQPQHF,TGTGCCAGCAGCTCGATGACGGGGGGCTCATTTTATCAGCCCCAGCATTTT
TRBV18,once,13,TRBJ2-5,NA,CASSGDPQETQYF,TGTGCCAGCTCAGGAGACCCTCAAGAGACCCAGTACTTC
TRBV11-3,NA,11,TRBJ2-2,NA,CASTHTGELFF,TGTGCCAGCACCCATACCGGGGAGCTGTTTTTT
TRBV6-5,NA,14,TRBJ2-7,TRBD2,CASRLAGAPVEQYF,TGTGCCAGTCGCCTAGCGGGGGCCCCCGTCGAGCAGTACTTC
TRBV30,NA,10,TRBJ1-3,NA,CAAGRDTIYF,TGTGCCGCGGGTAGGGACACCATATATTTT
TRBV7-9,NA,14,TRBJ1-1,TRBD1,CASNKGQENTEAFF,TGTGCCAGCAACAAAGGACAGGAGAACACTGAAGCTTTCTTT
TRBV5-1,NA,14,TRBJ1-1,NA,CASSRPEGGTEAFF,TGCGCCAGCAGCAGACCAGAGGGAGGCACTGAAGCTTTCTTT
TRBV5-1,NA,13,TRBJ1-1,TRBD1,CASSLTGATEAFF,TGCGCCAGCAGCCTGACAGGGGCCACTGAAGCTTTCTTT
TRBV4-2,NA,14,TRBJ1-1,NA,CASSQEGDFTEAFF,TGTGCCAGCAGCCAAGAGGGAGATTTTACTGAAGCTTTCTTT
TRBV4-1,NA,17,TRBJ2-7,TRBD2,CASSQLRTSGASYEQYF,TGCGCCAGCAGCCAGCTACGGACTAGCGGGGCCTCCTACGAGCAGTACTTC
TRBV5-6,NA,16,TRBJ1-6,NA,CASSLAPGSGKGALHF,TGTGCCAGCAGCTTGGCCCCTGGCAGTGGGAAGGGGGCCCTCCACTTT
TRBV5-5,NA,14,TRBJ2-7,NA,CASTDPGGVYEQYF,TGTGCCAGCACCGACCCCGGGGGAGTCTACGAGCAGTACTTC
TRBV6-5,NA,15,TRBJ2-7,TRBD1,CASRPPGQGFDEQYF,TGTGCCAGCAGACCCCCGGGACAGGGGTTCGACGAGCAGTACTTC
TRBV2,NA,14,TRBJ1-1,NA,CASRETVLNTEAFF,TGTGCCAGCAGGGAGACAGTCCTGAACACTGAAGCTTTCTTT
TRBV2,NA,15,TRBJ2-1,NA,CASSVGGGTYNEQFF,TGTGCCAGCAGTGTGGGGGGTGGAACCTACAATGAGCAGTTCTTC
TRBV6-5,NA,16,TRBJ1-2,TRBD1,CASSYSRPGGTYGYTF,TGTGCCAGCAGTTACTCTCGGCCAGGGGGCACTTATGGCTACACCTTC
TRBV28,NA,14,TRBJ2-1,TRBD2,CASSLPSGGLKQFF,TGTGCCAGCAGTTTACCTAGCGGGGGCCTCAAGCAGTTCTTC
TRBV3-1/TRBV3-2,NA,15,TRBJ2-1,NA,CASSQGNRARGEQFF,TGTGCCAGCAGCCAAGGGAACAGGGCTCGGGGTGAGCAGTTCTTC
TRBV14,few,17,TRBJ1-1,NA,CASSQVRTPGLNTEAFF,TGTGCCAGCAGCCAAGTGAGGACACCGGGTTTGAACACTGAAGCTTTCTTT
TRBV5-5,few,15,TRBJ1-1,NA,CASSLSVGADTEAFF,TGTGCCAGCAGCTTGTCCGTAGGGGCGGACACTGAAGCTTTCTTT
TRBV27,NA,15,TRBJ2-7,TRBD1,CASSLGLTGIHEQYF,TGTGCCAGCAGTTTGGGATTGACAGGGATCCACGAGCAGTACTTC
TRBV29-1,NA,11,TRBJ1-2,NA,CSVPGGYGYTF,TGCAGCGTCCCAGGTGGCTATGGCTACACCTTC
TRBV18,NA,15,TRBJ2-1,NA,CASSTGRASYNEQFF,TGTGCCAGCTCTACCGGGAGAGCCTCCTACAATGAGCAGTTCTTC
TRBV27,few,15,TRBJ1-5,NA,CASSLWGGPGQPQHF,TGTGCCAGCAGTTTATGGGGGGGGCCGGGTCAGCCCCAGCATTTT
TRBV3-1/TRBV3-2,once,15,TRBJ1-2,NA,CASGSRGGILSGYTF,TGTGCCAGCGGAAGCAGGGGCGGAATTTTGAGTGGCTACACCTTC
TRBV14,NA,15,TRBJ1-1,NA,CASSRVAGPTLEAFF,TGTGCCAGCAGCCGGGTGGCAGGTCCTACCCTTGAAGCTTTCTTT
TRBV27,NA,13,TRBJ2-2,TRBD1,CASKSQGAGELFF,TGTGCCAGCAAATCCCAGGGGGCCGGGGAGCTGTTTTTT
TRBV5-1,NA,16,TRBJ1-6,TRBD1,CASSWTSQGNNSPLHF,TGCGCCAGCAGCTGGACCTCACAGGGGAATAATTCACCCCTCCACTTT
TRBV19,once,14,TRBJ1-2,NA,CASSPPVTSHGYTF,TGTGCCAGTAGTCCTCCGGTTACCTCTCATGGCTACACCTTC
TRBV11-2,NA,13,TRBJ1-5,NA,CASSLGVGQPQHF,TGTGCCAGCAGCTTAGGAGTCGGTCAGCCCCAGCATTTT
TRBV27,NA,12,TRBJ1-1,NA,CASSESGREAFF,TGTGCCAGCAGTGAATCAGGGAGGGAAGCTTTCTTT
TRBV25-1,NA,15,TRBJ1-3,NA,CASSNTGHSGNTIYF,TGTGCCAGCAGTAATACAGGTCACTCTGGAAACACCATATATTTT
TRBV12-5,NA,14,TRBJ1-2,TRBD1,CASGSPPGGWGYTF,TGTGCTAGTGGTTCCCCCCCAGGGGGATGGGGCTACACCTTC
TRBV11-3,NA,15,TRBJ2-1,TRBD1,CASSLGQGKGNEQFF,TGTGCCAGCAGCCTGGGACAGGGGAAAGGCAATGAGCAGTTCTTC
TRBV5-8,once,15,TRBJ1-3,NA,CASSLGRVGGNTIYF,TGTGCCAGCAGCTTGGGTCGGGTTGGCGGAAACACCATATATTTT
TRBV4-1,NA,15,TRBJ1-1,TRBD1,CASSQEPRQGREAFF,TGCGCCAGCAGCCAAGAACCCCGACAGGGCCGAGAAGCTTTCTTT
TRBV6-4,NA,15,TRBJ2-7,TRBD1,CASSDSRTGGYEQYF,TGTGCCAGCAGTGACTCGAGGACAGGGGGGTACGAGCAGTACTTC
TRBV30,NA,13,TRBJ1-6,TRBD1,CAWCGQGGSPLHF,TGTGCCTGGTGTGGACAGGGAGGATCACCCCTCCACTTT
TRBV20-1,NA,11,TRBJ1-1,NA,CSGAMNTEAFF,TGCAGTGGAGCAATGAACACTGAAGCTTTCTTT
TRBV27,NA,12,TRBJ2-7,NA,CASSFPRSEQYF,TGTGCCAGCAGTTTCCCCAGGTCGGAGCAGTACTTC
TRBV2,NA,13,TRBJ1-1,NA,CASSGRRTAEAFF,TGTGCCAGCAGTGGGAGGCGAACGGCTGAAGCTTTCTTT
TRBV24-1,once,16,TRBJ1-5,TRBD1,CATSDSRDRVSLPQHF,TGTGCCACCAGTGATTCGCGGGACAGGGTATCCCTGCCCCAGCATTTT
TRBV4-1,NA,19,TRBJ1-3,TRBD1,CASSQARDRESSSGNTIYF,TGCGCCAGCAGCCAAGCCCGGGACAGGGAATCGAGCTCTGGAAACACCATATATTTT